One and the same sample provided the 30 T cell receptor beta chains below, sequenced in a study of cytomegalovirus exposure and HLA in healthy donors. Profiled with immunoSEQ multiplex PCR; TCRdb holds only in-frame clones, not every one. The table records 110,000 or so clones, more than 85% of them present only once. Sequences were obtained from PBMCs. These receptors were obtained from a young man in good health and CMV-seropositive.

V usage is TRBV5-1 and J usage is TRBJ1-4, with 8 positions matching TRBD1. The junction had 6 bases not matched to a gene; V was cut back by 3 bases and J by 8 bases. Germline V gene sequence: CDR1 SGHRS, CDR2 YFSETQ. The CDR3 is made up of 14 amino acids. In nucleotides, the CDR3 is TGCGCCAGCAGCTCGGGACAGGTAGACGAAAAACTGTTTTTT. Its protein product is CASSSGQVDEKLFF.

The CDR3 loop is CASSLFGGTIANTGELFF. CDR3 sequence (DNA): TGTGCCAGCAGTTTGTTCGGGGGGACCATCGCGAACACCGGGGAGCTGTTTTTT. The chain joins TRBV27 to TRBJ2-2; 7 positions agree with TRBD2. Germline V gives CDR1 MNHEY, CDR2 SMNVEV (reference sequence). The CDR3 covers 18 residues. V was pared by 3 bases and J by 0 bases, with 10 bases of the junction left unmatched.

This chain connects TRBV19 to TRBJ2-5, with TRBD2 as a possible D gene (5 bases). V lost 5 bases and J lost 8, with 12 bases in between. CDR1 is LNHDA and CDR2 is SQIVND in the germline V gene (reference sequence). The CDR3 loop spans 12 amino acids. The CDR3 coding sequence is TGTGCCAGTAGTTCTAGCCTTACTACCCAGTACTTC. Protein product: CASSSSLTTQYF.

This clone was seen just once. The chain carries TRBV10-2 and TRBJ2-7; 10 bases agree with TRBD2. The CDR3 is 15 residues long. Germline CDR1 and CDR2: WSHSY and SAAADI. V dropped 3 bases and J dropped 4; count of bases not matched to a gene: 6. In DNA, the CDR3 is TGCGCCAGCAGTGAAACTAGCGGGGCCCTATACGAGCAGTACTTC. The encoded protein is CASSETSGALYEQYF.

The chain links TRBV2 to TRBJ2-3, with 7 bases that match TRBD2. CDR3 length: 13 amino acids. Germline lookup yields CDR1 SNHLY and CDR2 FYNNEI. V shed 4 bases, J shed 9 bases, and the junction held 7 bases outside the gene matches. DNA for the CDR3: TGTGCCAGCAGTGCAGGACTAGAGGGGACGCAGTATTTT. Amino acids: CASSAGLEGTQYF.

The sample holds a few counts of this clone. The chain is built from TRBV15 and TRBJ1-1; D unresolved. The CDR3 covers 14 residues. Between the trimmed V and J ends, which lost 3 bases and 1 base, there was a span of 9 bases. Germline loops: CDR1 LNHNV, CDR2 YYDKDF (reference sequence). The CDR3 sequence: CATSSRRGNTEAFF. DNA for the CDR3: TGTGCCACCAGCAGTCGTCGGGGGAACACTGAAGCTTTCTTT. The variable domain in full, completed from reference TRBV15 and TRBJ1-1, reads DAMVIQNPRYQVTQFGKPVTLSCSQTLNHNVMYWYQQKSSQAPKLLFHYYDKDFNNEADTPDNFQSRRPNTSFCFLDIRSPGLGDTAMYLCATSSRRGNTEAFFGQGTRLTVV.

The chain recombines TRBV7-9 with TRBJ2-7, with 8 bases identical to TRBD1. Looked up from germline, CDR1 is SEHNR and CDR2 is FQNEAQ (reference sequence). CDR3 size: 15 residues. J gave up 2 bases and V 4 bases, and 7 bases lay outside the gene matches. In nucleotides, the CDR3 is TGTGCCAGCAGCTCGACAGGGGTCTTCGCCTACGAGCAGTACTTC. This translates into CASSSTGVFAYEQYF. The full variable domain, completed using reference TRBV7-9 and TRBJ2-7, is DTGVSQNPRHKITKRGQNVTFRCDPISEHNRLYWYRQTLGQGPEFLTYFQNEAQLEKSRLLSDRFSAERPKGSFSTLEIQRTEQGDSAMYLCASSSTGVFAYEQYFGPGTRLTVT.

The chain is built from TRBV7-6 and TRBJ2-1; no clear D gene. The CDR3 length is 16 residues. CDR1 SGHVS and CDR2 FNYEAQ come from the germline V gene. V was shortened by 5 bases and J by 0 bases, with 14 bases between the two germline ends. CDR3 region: CASSHALRSSYNEQFF. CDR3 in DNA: TGTGCCAGCAGCCATGCTCTTCGTAGCTCCTACAATGAGCAGTTCTTC.

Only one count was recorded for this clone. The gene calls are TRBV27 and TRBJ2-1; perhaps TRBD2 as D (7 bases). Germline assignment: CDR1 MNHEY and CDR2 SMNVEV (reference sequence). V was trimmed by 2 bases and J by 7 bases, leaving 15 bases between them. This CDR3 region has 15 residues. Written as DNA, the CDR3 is TGTGCCAGCAGTTTAGGGGGGGGGCCTTGGAATGAGCAGTTCTTC. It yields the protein CASSLGGGPWNEQFF.

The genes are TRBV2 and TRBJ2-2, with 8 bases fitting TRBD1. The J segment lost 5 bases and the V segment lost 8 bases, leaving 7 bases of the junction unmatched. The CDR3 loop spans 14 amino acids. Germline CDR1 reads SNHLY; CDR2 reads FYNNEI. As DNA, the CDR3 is TGTGCCAGCCTAGACAGGGGTGAAACCGGGGAGCTGTTTTTT. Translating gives CASLDRGETGELFF.

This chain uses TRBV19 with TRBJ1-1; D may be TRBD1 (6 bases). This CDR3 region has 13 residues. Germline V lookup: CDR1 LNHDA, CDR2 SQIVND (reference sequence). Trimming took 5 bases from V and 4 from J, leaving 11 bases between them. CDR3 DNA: TGTGCCAGTAGTTCCGGACAGAGCACTGAAGCTTTCTTT. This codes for CASSSGQSTEAFF.

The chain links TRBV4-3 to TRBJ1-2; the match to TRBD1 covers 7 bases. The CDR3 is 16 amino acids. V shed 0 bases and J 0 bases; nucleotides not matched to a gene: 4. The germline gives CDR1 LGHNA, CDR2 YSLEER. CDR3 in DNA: TGCGCCAGCAGCCAAGAATTAGGGACAGCTAACTATGGCTACACCTTC. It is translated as CASSQELGTANYGYTF.

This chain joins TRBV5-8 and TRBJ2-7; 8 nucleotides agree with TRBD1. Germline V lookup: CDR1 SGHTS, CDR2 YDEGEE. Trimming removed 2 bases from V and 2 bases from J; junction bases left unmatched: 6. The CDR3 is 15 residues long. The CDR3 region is CASSLGQGLTYEQYF. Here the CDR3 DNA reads TGTGCCAGCAGCTTAGGACAGGGTTTGACCTACGAGCAGTACTTC.

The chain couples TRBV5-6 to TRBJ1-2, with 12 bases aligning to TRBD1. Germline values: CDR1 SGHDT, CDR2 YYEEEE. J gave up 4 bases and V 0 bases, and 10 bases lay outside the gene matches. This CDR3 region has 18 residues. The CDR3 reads CASSLASKGQGASYGYTF. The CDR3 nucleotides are TGTGCCAGCAGCTTGGCCTCGAAGGGACAGGGGGCCTCCTATGGCTACACCTTC.

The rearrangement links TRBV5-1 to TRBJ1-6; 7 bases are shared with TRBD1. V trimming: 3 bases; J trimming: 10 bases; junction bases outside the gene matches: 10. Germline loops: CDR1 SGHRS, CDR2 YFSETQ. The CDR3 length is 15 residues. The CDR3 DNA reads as TGCGCCAGCAGCTCAATATACAGGGGTTCCTCACCCCTCCACTTT. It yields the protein CASSSIYRGSSPLHF.

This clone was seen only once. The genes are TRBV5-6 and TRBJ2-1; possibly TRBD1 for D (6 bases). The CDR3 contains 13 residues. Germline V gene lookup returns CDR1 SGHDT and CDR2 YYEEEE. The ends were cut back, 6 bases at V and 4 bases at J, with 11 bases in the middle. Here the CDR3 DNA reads TGTGCCAGCACCTCGACAGGTTACAATGAGCAGTTCTTC. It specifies CASTSTGYNEQFF. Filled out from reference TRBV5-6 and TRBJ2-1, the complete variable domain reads DAGVTQSPTHLIKTRGQQVTLRCSPKSGHDTVSWYQQALGQGPQFIFQYYEEEERQRGNFPDRFSGHQFPNYSSELNVNALLLGDSALYLCASTSTGYNEQFFGPGTRLTVL.

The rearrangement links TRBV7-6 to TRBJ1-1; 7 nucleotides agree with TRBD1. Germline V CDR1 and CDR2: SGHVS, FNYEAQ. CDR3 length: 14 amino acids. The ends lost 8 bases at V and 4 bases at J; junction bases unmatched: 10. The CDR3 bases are TGTGCCAGCGCACAGAGCTCAGGGGGCACTGAAGCTTTCTTT. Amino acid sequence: CASAQSSGGTEAFF.

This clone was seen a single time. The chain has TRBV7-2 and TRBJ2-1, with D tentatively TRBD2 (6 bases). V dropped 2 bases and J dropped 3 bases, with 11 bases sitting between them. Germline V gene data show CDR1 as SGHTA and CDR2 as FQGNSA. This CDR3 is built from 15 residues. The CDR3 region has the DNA TGTGCCAGCAGCTTAACCGGCGGGGACTACAATGAGCAGTTCTTC. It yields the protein CASSLTGGDYNEQFF.

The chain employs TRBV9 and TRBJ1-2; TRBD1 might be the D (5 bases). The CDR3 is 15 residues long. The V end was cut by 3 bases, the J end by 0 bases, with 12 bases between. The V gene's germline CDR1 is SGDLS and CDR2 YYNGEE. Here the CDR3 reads CASSDRTSPNYGYTF. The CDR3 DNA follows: TGTGCCAGCAGCGACAGGACAAGTCCTAACTATGGCTACACCTTC.

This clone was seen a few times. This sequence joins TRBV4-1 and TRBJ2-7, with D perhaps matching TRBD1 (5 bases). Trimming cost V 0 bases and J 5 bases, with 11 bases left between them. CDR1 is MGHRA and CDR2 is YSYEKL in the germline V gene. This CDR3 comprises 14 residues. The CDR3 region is CASSQDPRQNEQYF. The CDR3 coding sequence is TGCGCCAGCAGCCAAGATCCCCGACAGAACGAGCAGTACTTC.

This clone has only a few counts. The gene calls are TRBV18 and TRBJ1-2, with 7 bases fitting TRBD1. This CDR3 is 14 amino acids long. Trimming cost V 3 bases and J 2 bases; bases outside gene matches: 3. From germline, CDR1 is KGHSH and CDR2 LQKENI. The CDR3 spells CASSPTGPNYGYTF. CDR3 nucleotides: TGTGCCAGCTCACCGACAGGGCCCAACTATGGCTACACCTTC.

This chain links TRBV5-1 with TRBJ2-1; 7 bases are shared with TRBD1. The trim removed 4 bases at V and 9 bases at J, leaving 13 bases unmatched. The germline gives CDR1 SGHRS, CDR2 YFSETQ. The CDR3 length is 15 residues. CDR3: CASSASLRRDSEQFF. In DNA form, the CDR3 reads TGCGCCAGCAGCGCTAGCCTGCGACGGGACAGTGAGCAGTTCTTC.

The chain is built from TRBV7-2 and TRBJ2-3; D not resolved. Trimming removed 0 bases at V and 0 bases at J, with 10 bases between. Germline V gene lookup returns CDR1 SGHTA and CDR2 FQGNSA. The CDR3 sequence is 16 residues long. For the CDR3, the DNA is TGTGCCAGCAGCTTAGCGCTAATTCGGAGCACAGATACGCAGTATTTT. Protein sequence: CASSLALIRSTDTQYF.

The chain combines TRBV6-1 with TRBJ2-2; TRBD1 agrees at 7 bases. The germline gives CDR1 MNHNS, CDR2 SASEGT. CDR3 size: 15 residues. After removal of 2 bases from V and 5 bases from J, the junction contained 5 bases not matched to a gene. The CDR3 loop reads CASSEPGGWTGELFF. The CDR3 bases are TGTGCCAGCAGTGAACCAGGGGGATGGACCGGGGAGCTGTTTTTT.

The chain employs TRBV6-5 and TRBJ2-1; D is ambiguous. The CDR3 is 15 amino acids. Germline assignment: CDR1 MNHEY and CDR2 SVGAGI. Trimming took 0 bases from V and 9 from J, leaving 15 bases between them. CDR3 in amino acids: CASSYSNRPTGEQFF. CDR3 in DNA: TGTGCCAGCAGTTACTCGAATCGACCCACGGGTGAGCAGTTCTTC.

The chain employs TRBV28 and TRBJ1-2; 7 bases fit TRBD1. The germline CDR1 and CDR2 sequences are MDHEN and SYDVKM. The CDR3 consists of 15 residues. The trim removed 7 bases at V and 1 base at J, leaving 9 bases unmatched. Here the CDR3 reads CASNGNNRGNYGYTF. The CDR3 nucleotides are TGTGCCAGCAACGGGAATAACAGGGGTAACTATGGCTACACCTTC.

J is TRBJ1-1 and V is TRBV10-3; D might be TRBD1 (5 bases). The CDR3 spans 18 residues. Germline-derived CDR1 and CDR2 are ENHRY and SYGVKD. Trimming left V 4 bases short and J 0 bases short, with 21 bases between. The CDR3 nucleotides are TGTGCCATCAGTGGGGGTTCAGGGAGGAACACGATGAACACTGAAGCTTTCTTT. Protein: CAISGGSGRNTMNTEAFF.

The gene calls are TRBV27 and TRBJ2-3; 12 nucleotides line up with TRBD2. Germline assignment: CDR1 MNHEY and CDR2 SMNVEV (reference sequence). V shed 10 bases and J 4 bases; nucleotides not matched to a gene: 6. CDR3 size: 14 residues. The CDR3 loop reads CATTSGGSADTQYF. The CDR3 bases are TGTGCCACCACTAGCGGGGGGTCCGCAGATACGCAGTATTTT.

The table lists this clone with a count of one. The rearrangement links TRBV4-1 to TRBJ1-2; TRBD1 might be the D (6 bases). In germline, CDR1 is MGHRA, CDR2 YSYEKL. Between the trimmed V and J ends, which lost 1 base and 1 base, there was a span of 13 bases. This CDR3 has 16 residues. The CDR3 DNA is TGCGCCAGCAGCCAAGTGGCGGGGGCGAGTAACTATGGCTACACCTTC. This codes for CASSQVAGASNYGYTF.

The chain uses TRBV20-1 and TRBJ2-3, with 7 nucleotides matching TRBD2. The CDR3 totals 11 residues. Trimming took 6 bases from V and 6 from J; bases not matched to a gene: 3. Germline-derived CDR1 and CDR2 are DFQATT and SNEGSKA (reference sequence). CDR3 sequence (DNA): TGCAGTGCAGGTAGCGGGGATACGCAGTATTTT. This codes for CSAGSGDTQYF.